This T cell receptor (beta chain) was captured in a study of shared clonotypes between healthy human individuals. The CDR3 consists of 16 residues. CDR1 LNHDA and CDR2 SQIVND come from the germline V gene (reference sequence). Trimming pared 9 bases from V and 4 bases from J, leaving 22 bases between. Profiled with immunoSEQ multiplex PCR; TCRdb holds only in-frame clones, not every one. The sample lists about a million clones, approximately 68% occurring once. Those who donated were healthy HIV-negative adults, with no recent acute infections or vaccinations reported. The source is a young man in good health. The material sequenced was memory CD4+ T cells sorted from blood. The subset denotes: CD45RA-negative fraction. The V and J genes are TRBV19 and TRBJ1-3; tentative D call: TRBD1 (5 bases). The CDR3 region has the DNA TGTGCCAGCCAAAAAGTGTCGGGGGGTCGAGGAAACACCATATATTTT. It yields the protein CASQKVSGGRGNTIYF.